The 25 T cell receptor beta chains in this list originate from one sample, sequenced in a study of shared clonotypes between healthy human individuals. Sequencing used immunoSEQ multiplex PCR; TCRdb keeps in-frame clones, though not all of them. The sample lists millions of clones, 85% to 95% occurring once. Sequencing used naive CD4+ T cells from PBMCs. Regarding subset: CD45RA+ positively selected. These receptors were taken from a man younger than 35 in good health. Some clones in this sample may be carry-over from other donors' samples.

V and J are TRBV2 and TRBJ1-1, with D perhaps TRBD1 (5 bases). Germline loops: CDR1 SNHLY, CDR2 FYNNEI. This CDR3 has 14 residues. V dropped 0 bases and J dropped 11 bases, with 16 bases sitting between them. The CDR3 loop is CASSEAYRAGFAFF. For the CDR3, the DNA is TGTGCCAGCAGTGAAGCCTACCGGGCAGGGTTTGCTTTCTTT.

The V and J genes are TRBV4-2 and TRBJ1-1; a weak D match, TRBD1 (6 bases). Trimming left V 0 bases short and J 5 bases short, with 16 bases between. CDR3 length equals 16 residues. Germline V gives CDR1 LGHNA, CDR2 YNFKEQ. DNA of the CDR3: TGTGCCAGCAGCCAAGATGTGGGGGGCTTGGGGACTGAAGCTTTCTTT. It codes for CASSQDVGGLGTEAFF.

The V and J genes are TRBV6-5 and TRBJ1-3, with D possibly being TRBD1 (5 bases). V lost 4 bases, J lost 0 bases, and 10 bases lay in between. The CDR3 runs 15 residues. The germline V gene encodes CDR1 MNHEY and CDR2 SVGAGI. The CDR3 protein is CASSSKQASGNTIYF. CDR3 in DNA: TGTGCCAGCAGTTCCAAACAGGCCTCTGGAAACACCATATATTTT.

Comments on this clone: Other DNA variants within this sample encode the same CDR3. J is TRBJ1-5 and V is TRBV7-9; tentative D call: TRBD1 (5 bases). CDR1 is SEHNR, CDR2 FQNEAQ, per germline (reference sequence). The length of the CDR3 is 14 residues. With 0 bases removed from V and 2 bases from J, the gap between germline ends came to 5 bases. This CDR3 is CASSLAGGNQPQHF. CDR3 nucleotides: TGTGCCAGCAGCTTAGCAGGGGGCAATCAGCCCCAGCATTTT.

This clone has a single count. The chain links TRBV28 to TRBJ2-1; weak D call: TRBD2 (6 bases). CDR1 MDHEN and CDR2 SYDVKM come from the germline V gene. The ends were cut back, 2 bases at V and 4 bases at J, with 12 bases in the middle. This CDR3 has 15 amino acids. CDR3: CASSLPGLAYNEQFF. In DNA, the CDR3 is TGTGCCAGCAGTTTACCGGGACTGGCATACAATGAGCAGTTCTTC.

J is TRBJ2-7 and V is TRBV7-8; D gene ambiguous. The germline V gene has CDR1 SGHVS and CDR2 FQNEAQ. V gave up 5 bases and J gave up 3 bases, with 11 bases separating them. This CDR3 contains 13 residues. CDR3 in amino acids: CASSPDLRYEQYF. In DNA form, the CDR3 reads TGTGCCAGCAGCCCCGACCTTCGCTACGAGCAGTACTTC.

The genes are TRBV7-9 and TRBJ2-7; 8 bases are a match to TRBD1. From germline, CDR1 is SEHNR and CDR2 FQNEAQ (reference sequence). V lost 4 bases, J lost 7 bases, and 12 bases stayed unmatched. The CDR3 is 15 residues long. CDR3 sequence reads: CASSSPTRGLGEQYF. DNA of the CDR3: TGTGCCAGCAGCTCACCAACCAGGGGGCTAGGGGAGCAGTACTTC.

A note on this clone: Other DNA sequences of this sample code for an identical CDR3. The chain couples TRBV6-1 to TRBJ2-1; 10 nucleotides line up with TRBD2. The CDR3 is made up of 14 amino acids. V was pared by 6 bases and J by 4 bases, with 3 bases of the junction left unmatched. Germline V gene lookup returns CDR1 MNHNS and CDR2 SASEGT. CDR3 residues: CASRRTSGYNEQFF. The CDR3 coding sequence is TGTGCCAGCAGAAGGACTAGCGGTTACAATGAGCAGTTCTTC.

CDR3: CASSQPAGVPDTQYF. In nucleotides, the CDR3 is TGTGCCAGCAGCCAGCCAGCGGGAGTCCCAGATACGCAGTATTTT. The chain couples TRBV4-2 to TRBJ2-3; 8 bases fit TRBD2. The CDR3 totals 15 residues. The ends lost 3 bases at V and 4 bases at J; junction bases unmatched: 6. In germline, CDR1 is LGHNA, CDR2 YNFKEQ.

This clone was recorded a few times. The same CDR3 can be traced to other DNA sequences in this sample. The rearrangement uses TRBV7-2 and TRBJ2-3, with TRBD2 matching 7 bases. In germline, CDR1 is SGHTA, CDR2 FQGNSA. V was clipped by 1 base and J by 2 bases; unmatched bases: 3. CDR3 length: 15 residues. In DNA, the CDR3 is TGTGCCAGCAGCTTAGTGGGAGGGCCCACAGATACGCAGTATTTT. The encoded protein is CASSLVGGPTDTQYF.

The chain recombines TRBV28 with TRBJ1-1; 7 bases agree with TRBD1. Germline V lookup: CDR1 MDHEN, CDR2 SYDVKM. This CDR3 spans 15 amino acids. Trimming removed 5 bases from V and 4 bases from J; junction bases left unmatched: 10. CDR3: CASSRGGALGTEAFF. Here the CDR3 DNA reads TGTGCCAGCAGTAGAGGGGGCGCGTTGGGCACTGAAGCTTTCTTT.

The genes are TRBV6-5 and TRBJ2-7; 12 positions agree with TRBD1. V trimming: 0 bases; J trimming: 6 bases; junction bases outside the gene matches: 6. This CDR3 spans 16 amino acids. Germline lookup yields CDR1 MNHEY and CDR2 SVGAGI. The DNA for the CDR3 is TGTGCCAGCAGTTACTCTCTGGGGACAGGGGGCCTCGAGCAGTACTTC. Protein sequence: CASSYSLGTGGLEQYF.

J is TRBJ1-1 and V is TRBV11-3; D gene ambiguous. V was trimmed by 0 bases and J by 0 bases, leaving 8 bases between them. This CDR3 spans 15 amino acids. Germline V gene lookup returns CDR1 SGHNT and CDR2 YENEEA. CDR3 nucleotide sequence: TGTGCCAGCAGCTTAGACGGACCCATGAACACTGAAGCTTTCTTT. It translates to CASSLDGPMNTEAFF.

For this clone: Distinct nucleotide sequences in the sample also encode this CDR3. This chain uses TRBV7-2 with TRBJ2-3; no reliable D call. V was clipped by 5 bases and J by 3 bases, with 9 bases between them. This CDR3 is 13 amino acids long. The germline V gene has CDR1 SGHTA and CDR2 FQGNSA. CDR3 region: CASSSRTTDTQYF. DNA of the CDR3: TGTGCCAGCAGCAGCCGGACGACAGATACGCAGTATTTT.

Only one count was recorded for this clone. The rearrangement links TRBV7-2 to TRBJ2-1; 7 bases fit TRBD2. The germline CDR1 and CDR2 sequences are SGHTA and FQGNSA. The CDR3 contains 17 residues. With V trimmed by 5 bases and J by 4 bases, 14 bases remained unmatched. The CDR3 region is CASSKAGLVRGYNEQFF. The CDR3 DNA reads TGTGCCAGCAGCAAAGCCGGACTAGTAAGGGGATACAATGAGCAGTTCTTC.

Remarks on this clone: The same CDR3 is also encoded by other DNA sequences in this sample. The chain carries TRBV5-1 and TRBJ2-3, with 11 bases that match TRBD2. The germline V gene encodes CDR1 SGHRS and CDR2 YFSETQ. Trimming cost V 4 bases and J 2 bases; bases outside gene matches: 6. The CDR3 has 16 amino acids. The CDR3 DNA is TGCGCCAGCAGCCCCGGACTAGCGGGCTACACAGATACGCAGTATTTT. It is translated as CASSPGLAGYTDTQYF.

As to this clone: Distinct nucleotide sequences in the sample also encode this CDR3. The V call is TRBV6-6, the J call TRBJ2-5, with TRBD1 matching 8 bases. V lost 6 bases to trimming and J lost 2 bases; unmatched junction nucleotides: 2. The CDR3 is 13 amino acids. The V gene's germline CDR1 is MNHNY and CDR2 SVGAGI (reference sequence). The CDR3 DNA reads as TGTGCCAGCAGCAACAGGGGGCAAGAGACCCAGTACTTC. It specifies CASSNRGQETQYF.

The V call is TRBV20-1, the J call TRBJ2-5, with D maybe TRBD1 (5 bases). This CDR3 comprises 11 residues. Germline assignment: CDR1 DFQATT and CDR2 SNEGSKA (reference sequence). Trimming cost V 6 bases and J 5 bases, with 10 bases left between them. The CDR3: CSAGARETQYF. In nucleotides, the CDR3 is TGCAGTGCAGGGGCGCGGGAGACCCAGTACTTC.

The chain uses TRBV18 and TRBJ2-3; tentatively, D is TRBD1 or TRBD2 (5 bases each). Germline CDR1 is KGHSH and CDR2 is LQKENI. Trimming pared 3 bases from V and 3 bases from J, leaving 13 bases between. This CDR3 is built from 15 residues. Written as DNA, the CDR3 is TGTGCCAGCTCACCCCGGGACGATAGAACAGATACGCAGTATTTT. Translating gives CASSPRDDRTDTQYF.

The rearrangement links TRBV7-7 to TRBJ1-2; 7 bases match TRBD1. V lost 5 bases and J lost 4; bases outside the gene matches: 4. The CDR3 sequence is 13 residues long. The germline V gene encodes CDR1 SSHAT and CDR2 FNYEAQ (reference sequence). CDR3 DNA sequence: TGTGCCAGCAGCCCTTACAGGGGCTATGGCTACACCTTC. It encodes CASSPYRGYGYTF.

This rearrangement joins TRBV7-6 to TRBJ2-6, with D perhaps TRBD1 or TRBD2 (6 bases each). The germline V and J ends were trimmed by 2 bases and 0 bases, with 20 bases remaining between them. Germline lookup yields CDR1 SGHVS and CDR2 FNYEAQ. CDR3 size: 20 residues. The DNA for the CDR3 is TGTGCCAGCAGCTTATTAGGTGGGGGGCAGGTCGCCTCTGGGGCCAACGTCCTGACTTTC. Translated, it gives CASSLLGGGQVASGANVLTF.

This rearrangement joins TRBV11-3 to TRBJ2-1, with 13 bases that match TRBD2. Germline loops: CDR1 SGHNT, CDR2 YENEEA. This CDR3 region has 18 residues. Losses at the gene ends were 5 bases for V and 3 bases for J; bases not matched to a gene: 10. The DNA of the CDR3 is TGTGCCAGCAGCGGGGGACGGACTAGCGGGAGTAGCTACAATGAGCAGTTCTTC. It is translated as CASSGGRTSGSSYNEQFF. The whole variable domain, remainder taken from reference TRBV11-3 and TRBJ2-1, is EAGVVQSPRYKIIEKKQPVAFWCNPISGHNTLYWYLQNLGQGPELLIRYENEEAVDDSQLPKDRFSAERLKGVDSTLKIQPAELGDSAVYLCASSGGRTSGSSYNEQFFGPGTRLTVL.

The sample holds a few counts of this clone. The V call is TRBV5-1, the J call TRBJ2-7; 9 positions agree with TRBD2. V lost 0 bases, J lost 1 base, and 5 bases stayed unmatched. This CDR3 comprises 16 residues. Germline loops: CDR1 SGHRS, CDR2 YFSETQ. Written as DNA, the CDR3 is TGCGCCAGCAGCTTGGCCTTAGCGGGAGCGTCCTACGAGCAGTACTTC. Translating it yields CASSLALAGASYEQYF.

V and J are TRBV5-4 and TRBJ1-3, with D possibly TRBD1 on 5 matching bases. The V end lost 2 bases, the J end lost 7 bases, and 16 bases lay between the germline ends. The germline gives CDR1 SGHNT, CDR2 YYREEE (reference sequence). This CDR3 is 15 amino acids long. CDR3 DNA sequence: TGTGCCAGCAGCTTTCCCGGGACTGGCACGAACACCATATATTTT. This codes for CASSFPGTGTNTIYF.

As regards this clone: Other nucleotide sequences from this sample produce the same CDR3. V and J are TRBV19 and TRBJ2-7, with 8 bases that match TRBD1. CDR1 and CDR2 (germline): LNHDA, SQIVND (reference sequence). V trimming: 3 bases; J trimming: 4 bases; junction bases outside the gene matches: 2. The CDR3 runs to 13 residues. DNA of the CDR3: TGTGCCAGTAGTATGGGACAGGTTTACGAGCAGTACTTC. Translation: CASSMGQVYEQYF.